One sample yielded the 15 T cell receptor beta chains listed below, sequenced in a study of T-cell reconstitution after alpha-beta-depleted transplantation in children. General study points: One year post-transplant, T-cell counts and diversity were largely derived from T cells produced anew.

During its preparation, the TCRbeta library received unique molecular identifiers. From the PCR reads, TCRdb called clonotypes with MiXCR, one entry per CDR3 protein. The sample carries about 300,000 distinct CDR3 sequences, nearly 8% recorded once. Their cognate antigens are unknown. The starting material was peripheral blood, obtained 360 days after TCRalphabeta/CD19-depleted stem cell transplant. Source of these receptors: a female patient aged 2 to 10 who had a stem cell transplant for Fanconi anemia, so the T cells may come from the graft donor.

This clonotype was found a few times. The chain combines TRBV28 with TRBJ2-3; no definite D call. Germline V lookup: CDR1 MDHEN, CDR2 SYDVKM. This CDR3 comprises 11 residues. The V end lost 7 bases, the J end lost 8 bases, and 10 bases lay between the germline ends. Written as DNA, the CDR3 is TGTGCCAGCACGTCACGTTTTACGCAGTATTTT. This encodes CASTSRFTQYF.

This clonotype appeared many times. The chain recombines TRBV7-9 with TRBJ2-5, with 7 bases lining up with TRBD1. The germline V gene encodes CDR1 SEHNR and CDR2 FQNEAQ (reference sequence). The CDR3 length is 14 residues. V shed 4 bases, J shed 2 bases, and the junction held 4 bases outside the gene matches. CDR3 loop: CASSSPGGQETQYF. In nucleotides, the CDR3 is TGTGCCAGCAGCTCCCCAGGGGGACAAGAGACCCAGTACTTC.

The chain combines TRBV24-1 with TRBJ2-4, with D hard to call. V was cut by 5 bases and J by 2 bases, with 3 bases left in between. From germline, CDR1 is KGHDR and CDR2 SFDVKD. The CDR3 is made up of 12 amino acids. For the CDR3, the DNA is TGTGCCACCAGTGTGACCAAAAACATTCAGTACTTC. As protein: CATSVTKNIQYF.

To note about this clonotype: This may be a read error: a much more frequent sequence differs by one nucleotide. The V gene is TRBV10-3, the J gene TRBJ2-5; 8 positions agree with TRBD2. The length of the CDR3 is 14 residues. Germline V gene sequence: CDR1 ENHRY, CDR2 SYGVKD. This CDR3 reads CAISDGTRGETLYF. The CDR3 region has the DNA TGTGCCATCAGTGATGGGACTAGGGGAGAGACCCTGTACTTC.

V and J are TRBV7-2 and TRBJ2-3; 13 nucleotides align to TRBD2. This CDR3 spans 16 amino acids. The germline V gene has CDR1 SGHTA and CDR2 FQGNSA. The V segment lost 5 bases and the J segment 1 base; nucleotides outside the gene matches: 3. CDR3 amino acids: CASSRLAGGGTDTQYF. CDR3 bases: TGTGCCAGCAGCAGACTAGCGGGGGGCGGCACAGATACGCAGTATTTT.

The chain uses TRBV5-1 and TRBJ1-4; no firm D call. Germline CDR1 and CDR2: SGHRS and YFSETQ. The CDR3 consists of 16 residues. The V end lost 1 base, the J end lost 0 bases, and 10 bases lay between the germline ends. CDR3 protein: CASSLQTAATNEKLFF. The CDR3 DNA follows: TGCGCCAGCAGCTTGCAGACGGCCGCAACTAATGAAAAACTGTTTTTT.

In this sample, this clonotype turned up many times. The chain recombines TRBV28 with TRBJ2-1; TRBD2 agrees at 7 bases. This CDR3 region has 14 residues. The ends lost 8 bases at V and 4 bases at J; junction bases unmatched: 8. Germline V gives CDR1 MDHEN, CDR2 SYDVKM. CDR3 sequence reads: CASGTGLEYNEQFF. The CDR3 coding sequence is TGTGCCAGCGGAACTGGACTAGAGTACAATGAGCAGTTCTTC.

This clonotype was found many times. The chain has TRBV12-3 or TRBV12-4 and TRBJ2-5; the D call may be TRBD1 or TRBD2 (6 bases each). V dropped 0 bases and J dropped 2 bases, with 16 bases sitting between them. There are 17 residues in the CDR3. The CDR3 sequence is CASSLAVSGARQETQYF. The CDR3, as DNA: TGTGCCAGCAGTTTAGCGGTGTCGGGGGCAAGGCAAGAGACCCAGTACTTC.

The CDR3 loop is CASTKSSPTDTQYF. The CDR3 DNA follows: TGTGCCAGCACCAAATCTAGCCCGACAGATACGCAGTATTTT. The chain has TRBV6-1 and TRBJ2-3; maybe TRBD2 (5 bases). With 7 bases removed from V and 3 bases from J, the gap between germline ends came to 14 bases. CDR3 length: 14 residues. Germline CDR1 reads MNHNS; CDR2 reads SASEGT.

The table lists this clonotype with many counts. J is TRBJ2-3 and V is TRBV20-1; D possibly matches TRBD1 or TRBD2 (5 bases each). The germline V gene encodes CDR1 DFQATT and CDR2 SNEGSKA (reference sequence). The CDR3 is 13 amino acids. The germline V and J ends were trimmed by 4 bases and 5 bases, with 13 bases remaining between them. The CDR3: CSAMGEPRDTQYF. The CDR3 DNA sequence: TGCAGTGCTATGGGGGAGCCGAGAGATACGCAGTATTTT.

This clonotype was seen repeatedly, ten times or more. The chain joins TRBV6-5 to TRBJ2-2; no clear D. The CDR3 is made up of 13 amino acids. Trimming left V 1 base short and J 5 bases short, with 5 bases between. Germline loops: CDR1 MNHEY, CDR2 SVGAGI. In DNA, the CDR3 is TGTGCCAGCAGTTACTTTCGTACCGGGGAGCTGTTTTTT. Amino acids: CASSYFRTGELFF.

This rearrangement joins TRBV18 to TRBJ2-1; 7 bases line up with TRBD1. The trim removed 2 bases at V and 4 bases at J, leaving 11 bases unmatched. CDR3 size: 17 residues. Germline V lookup: CDR1 KGHSH, CDR2 LQKENI. The CDR3 loop is CASSPVQGGHLYNEQFF. The CDR3 DNA follows: TGTGCCAGCTCACCAGTTCAAGGGGGCCACTTATACAATGAGCAGTTCTTC.

The genes are TRBV28 and TRBJ1-1; D unclear. Germline CDR1 and CDR2: MDHEN and SYDVKM. The CDR3 totals 18 residues. The V end was cut by 3 bases, the J end by 2 bases, with 22 bases between. The CDR3 sequence is CASSFPGSGPHFNTEAFF. DNA of the CDR3: TGTGCCAGCAGTTTCCCCGGTTCAGGACCCCATTTTAACACTGAAGCTTTCTTT. Together with reference TRBV28 and TRBJ1-1, the CDR3 gives the full variable domain: DVKVTQSSRYLVKRTGEKVFLECVQDMDHENMFWYRQDPGLGLRLIYFSYDVKMKEKGDIPEGYSVSREKKERFSLILESASTNQTSMYLCASSFPGSGPHFNTEAFFGQGTRLTVV.

The V gene is TRBV7-8, the J gene TRBJ2-6; maybe TRBD2 (5 bases). CDR1 and CDR2 from the germline V gene are SGHVS and FQNEAQ. The V gene lost 0 bases and the J gene lost 0 bases, with 15 bases spanning the gap. There are 19 residues in the CDR3. The CDR3 reads CASSLAVWRASSGANVLTF. CDR3 bases: TGTGCCAGCAGCTTAGCGGTTTGGCGGGCAAGCTCTGGGGCCAACGTCCTGACTTTC.

This clonotype came up many times. The CDR3 protein is CASRRTPATGELFF. As DNA, the CDR3 is TGTGCCAGCAGGAGGACTCCGGCCACCGGGGAGCTGTTTTTT. The genes are TRBV28 and TRBJ2-2, with a weak D call TRBD2 (5 bases). CDR3 length: 14 amino acids. CDR1 is MDHEN, CDR2 SYDVKM, per germline. Trimming stripped 6 bases from V and 4 bases from J, with 12 bases between. Supplemented by reference TRBV28 and TRBJ2-2, the full variable domain reads DVKVTQSSRYLVKRTGEKVFLECVQDMDHENMFWYRQDPGLGLRLIYFSYDVKMKEKGDIPEGYSVSREKKERFSLILESASTNQTSMYLCASRRTPATGELFFGEGSRLTVL.